This T cell receptor beta chain originates from a study of T cells in women clearing cervical HPV infection. Study overall: Controls' single incident HPV16 infection cleared within 12 months without precancer. Controls gave blood once infection was undetectable; cases at lesion identification.

Concerning this clone itself: Coverage ceases 3 residues before the CDR3 finishes, and the germline J gene fills in the end.

All participants had a single incident cervical HPV16 infection, and prevalent HPV16 infections were excluded. The table came from immunoSEQ multiplex PCR; TCRdb's copy has only in-frame clones and leaves some out. The listing contains more than 15,000 clones. Trimming removed 6 bases from V and 2 bases from J; junction bases left unmatched: 7. This CDR3 spans 13 amino acids. The germline V gene encodes CDR1 DFQATT and CDR2 SNEGSKA (reference sequence). V is TRBV20-1 and J is TRBJ2-7; 7 bases match TRBD2. Specimen: blood buffy coat. This clonotype originated in a woman between 18 and 69 years old with a cervical HPV16 infection that either progressed to CIN3+ or cleared (not recorded which). The CDR3 protein is CSAPVGGTYEQYF. CDR3 DNA, as far as it was read: TGCAGTGCCCCCGTGGGGGGGACCTACGAG.